This record covers a single TCR beta chain. Its target is unknown. The data belong to a study of cytomegalovirus exposure and HLA in healthy donors. Separate from the roughly 700-subject first cohort, the approximately 120-subject validation cohort was the one that the donors belonged to. Study results and caveats: Using the classifier, cytomegalovirus status was reportedly diagnosed with high specificity and sensitivity.

This table comes from immunoSEQ multiplex PCR, and its TCRdb copy is limited to in-frame clones, with some not included. The data show some 150,000 clones, with 86% seen just once and less than 3% held by the top ten. There are 13 residues in the CDR3. Germline V lookup: CDR1 SGHNT, CDR2 YYREEE (reference sequence). V lost 6 bases and J lost 0; bases outside the gene matches: 2. This sequence joins TRBV5-4 and TRBJ1-1; 7 bases align to TRBD1. The sequencing input was PBMCs. The clonotype comes from a man younger than 35 in good health and CMV-seropositive. CDR3 amino acids: CASKGQMNTEAFF. The CDR3 DNA reads as TGTGCCAGCAAGGGACAGATGAACACTGAAGCTTTCTTT.